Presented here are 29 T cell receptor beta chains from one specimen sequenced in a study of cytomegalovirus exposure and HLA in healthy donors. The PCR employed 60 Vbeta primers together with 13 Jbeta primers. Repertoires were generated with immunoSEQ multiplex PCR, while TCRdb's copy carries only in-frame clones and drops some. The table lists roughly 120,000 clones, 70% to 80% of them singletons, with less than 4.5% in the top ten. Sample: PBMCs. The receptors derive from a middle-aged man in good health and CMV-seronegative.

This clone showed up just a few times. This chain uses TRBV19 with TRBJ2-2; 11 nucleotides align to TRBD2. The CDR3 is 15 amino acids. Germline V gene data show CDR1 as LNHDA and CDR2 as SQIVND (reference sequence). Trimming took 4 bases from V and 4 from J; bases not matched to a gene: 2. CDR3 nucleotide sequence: TGTGCCAGTAGTAACGGACTAGCGGGCACCGGGGAGCTGTTTTTT. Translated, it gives CASSNGLAGTGELFF.

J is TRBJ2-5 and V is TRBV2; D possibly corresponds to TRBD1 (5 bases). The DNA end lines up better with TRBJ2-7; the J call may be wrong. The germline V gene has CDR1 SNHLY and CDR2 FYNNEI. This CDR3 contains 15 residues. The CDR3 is CASSESDTISYEQYF. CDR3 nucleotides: TGTGCCAGCAGTGAGTCGGACACGATCTCCTACGAGCAGTACTTC.

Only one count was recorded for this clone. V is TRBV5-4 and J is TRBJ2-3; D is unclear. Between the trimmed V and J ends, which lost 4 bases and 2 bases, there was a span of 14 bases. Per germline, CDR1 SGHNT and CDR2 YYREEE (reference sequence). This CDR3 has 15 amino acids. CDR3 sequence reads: CASSHKEPITDTQYF. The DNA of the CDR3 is TGTGCCAGCAGCCATAAAGAACCTATCACAGATACGCAGTATTTT.

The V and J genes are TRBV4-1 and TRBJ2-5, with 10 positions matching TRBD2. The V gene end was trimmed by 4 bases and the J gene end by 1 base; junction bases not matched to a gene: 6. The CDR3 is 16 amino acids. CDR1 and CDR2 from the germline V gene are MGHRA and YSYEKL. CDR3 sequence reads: CASSRTSGEFQETQYF. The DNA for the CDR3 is TGCGCCAGCAGCCGGACTAGCGGAGAGTTCCAAGAGACCCAGTACTTC.

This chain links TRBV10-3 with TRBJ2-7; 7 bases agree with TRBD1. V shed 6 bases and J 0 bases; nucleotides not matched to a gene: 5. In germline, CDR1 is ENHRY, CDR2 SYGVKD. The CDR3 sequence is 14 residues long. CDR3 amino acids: CAIRGQLTSYEQYF. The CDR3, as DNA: TGTGCCATCAGGGGACAGCTGACCTCCTACGAGCAGTACTTC.

For the CDR3, the DNA is TGTGCCAGCAGTCTCCTCGGGGGGCGTCCCGAGCAGTACTTC. Residues: CASSLLGGRPEQYF. The chain joins TRBV28 to TRBJ2-7; D may be TRBD2 (7 bases). The V gene's germline CDR1 is MDHEN and CDR2 SYDVKM. Trimming took off 5 bases at V and 6 bases at J, with 17 bases between the two ends. The CDR3 is made up of 14 amino acids.

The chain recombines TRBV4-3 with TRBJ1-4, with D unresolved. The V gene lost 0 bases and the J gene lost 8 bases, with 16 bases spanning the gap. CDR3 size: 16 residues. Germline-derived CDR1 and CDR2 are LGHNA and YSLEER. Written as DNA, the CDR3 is TGCGCCAGCAGCCAAGATATGAGCGGACTGGGGGAAAAACTGTTTTTT. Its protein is CASSQDMSGLGEKLFF.

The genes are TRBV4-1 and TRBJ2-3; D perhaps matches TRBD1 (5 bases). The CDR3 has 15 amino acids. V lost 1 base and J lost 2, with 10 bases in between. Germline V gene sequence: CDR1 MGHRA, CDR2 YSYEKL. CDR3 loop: CASSQVGAPTDTQYF. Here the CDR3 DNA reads TGCGCCAGCAGCCAAGTAGGGGCCCCCACAGATACGCAGTATTTT.

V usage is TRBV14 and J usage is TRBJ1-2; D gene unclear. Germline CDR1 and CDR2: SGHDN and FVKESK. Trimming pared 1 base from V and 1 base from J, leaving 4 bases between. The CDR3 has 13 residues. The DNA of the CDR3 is TGTGCCAGCAGCCAAGCAATTAACTATGGCTACACCTTC. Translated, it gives CASSQAINYGYTF.

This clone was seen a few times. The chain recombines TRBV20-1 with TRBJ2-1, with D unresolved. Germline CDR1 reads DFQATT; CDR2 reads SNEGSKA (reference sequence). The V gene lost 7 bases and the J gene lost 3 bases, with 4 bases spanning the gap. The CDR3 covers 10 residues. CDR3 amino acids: CSGYYNEQFF. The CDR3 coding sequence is TGCAGTGGCTACTACAATGAGCAGTTCTTC.

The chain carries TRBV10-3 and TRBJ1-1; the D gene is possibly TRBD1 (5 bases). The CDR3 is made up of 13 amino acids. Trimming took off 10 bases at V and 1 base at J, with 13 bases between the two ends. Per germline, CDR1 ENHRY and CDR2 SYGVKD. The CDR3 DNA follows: TGTGCCAGCGCCACGGGGGGGAACACTGAAGCTTTCTTT. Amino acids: CASATGGNTEAFF.

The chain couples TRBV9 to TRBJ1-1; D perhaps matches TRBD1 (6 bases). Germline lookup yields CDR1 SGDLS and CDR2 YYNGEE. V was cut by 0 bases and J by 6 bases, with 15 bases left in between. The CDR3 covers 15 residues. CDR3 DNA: TGTGCCAGCAGCGTAGGAGGGACAACTCCCCCTGAAGCTTTCTTT. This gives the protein CASSVGGTTPPEAFF.

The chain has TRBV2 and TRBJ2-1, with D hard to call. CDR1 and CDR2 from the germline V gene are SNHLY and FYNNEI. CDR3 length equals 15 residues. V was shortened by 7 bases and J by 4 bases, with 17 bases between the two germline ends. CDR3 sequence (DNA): TGTGCCAGCAAGGAAATTGTGGAGCCTTACAATGAGCAGTTCTTC. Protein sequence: CASKEIVEPYNEQFF.

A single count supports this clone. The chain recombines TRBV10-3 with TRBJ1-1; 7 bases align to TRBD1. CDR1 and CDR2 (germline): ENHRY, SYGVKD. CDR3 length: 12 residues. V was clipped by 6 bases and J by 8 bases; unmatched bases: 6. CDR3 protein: CAIRGSGGEAFF. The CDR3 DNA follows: TGTGCCATCAGAGGATCAGGGGGGGAAGCTTTCTTT.

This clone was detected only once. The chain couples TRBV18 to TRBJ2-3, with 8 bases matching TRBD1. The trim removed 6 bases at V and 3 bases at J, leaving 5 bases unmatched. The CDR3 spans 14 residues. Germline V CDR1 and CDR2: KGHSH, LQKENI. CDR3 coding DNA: TGTGCCAGCTCTAGGGGGACAGGAACAGATACGCAGTATTTT. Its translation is CASSRGTGTDTQYF.

This CDR3 is CASSEFGQPNSPLHF. The CDR3 bases are TGTGCCAGCAGTGAATTCGGACAGCCTAATTCACCCCTCCACTTT. The chain links TRBV2 to TRBJ1-6; maybe TRBD1 (6 bases). CDR3 length equals 15 residues. Trimming shortened V by 2 bases and J by 6 bases, and 11 bases separated the two germline ends. CDR1 and CDR2 from the germline V gene are SNHLY and FYNNEI.

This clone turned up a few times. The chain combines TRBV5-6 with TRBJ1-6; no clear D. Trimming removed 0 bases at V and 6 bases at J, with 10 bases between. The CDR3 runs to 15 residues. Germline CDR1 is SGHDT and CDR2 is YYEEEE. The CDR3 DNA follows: TGTGCCAGCAGCTTGGCGGTCTCGGGTAATTCACCCCTCCACTTT. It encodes CASSLAVSGNSPLHF.

The CDR3 DNA is TGTGCCAGCAGTCAGTCAATCTTCGGCTACACCTTC. Amino acid sequence: CASSQSIFGYTF. The rearrangement uses TRBV6-5 and TRBJ1-2; no definite D call. The germline V and J ends were trimmed by 5 bases and 8 bases, with 12 bases remaining between them. Germline CDR1 is MNHEY and CDR2 is SVGAGI. There are 12 residues in the CDR3.

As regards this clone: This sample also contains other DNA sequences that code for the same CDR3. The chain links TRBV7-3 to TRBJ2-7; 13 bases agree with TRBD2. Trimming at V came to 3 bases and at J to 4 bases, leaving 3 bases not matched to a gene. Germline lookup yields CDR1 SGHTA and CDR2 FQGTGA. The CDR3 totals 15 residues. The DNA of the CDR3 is TGTGCCAGCAGCTTGGGACTAGCGGGGACTTACGAGCAGTACTTC. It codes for CASSLGLAGTYEQYF.

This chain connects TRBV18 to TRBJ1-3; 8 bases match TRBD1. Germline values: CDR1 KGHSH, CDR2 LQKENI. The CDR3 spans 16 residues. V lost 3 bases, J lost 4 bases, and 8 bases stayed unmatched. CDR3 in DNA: TGTGCCAGCTCACCCCCAGGGGGCCCCGGGGGAAACACCATATATTTT. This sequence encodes CASSPPGGPGGNTIYF.

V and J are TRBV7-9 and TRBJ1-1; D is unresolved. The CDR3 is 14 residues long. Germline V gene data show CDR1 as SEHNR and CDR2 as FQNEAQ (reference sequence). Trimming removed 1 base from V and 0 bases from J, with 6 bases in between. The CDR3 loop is CASSLVDMNTEAFF. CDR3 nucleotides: TGTGCCAGCAGCTTAGTCGACATGAACACTGAAGCTTTCTTT. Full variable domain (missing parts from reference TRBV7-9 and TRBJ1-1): DTGVSQNPRHKITKRGQNVTFRCDPISEHNRLYWYRQTLGQGPEFLTYFQNEAQLEKSRLLSDRFSAERPKGSFSTLEIQRTEQGDSAMYLCASSLVDMNTEAFFGQGTRLTVV.

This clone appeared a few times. The CDR3 loop reads CASNKQEPGQAYNQPQHF. CDR3 sequence (DNA): TGCGCCAGCAACAAACAAGAACCGGGACAGGCTTACAATCAGCCCCAGCATTTT. The V gene is TRBV5-1, the J gene TRBJ1-5; 8 bases fit TRBD1. Per germline, CDR1 SGHRS and CDR2 YFSETQ. The CDR3 length is 18 residues. The J segment lost 3 bases and the V segment lost 6 bases, leaving 17 bases of the junction unmatched.

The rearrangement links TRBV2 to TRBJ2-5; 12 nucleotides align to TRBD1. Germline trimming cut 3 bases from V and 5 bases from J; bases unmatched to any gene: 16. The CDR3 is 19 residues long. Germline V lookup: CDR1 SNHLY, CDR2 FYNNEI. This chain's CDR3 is CASSDGGQGAGWNGETQYF. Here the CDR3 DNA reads TGTGCCAGCAGTGATGGGGGACAGGGGGCTGGGTGGAATGGGGAGACCCAGTACTTC.

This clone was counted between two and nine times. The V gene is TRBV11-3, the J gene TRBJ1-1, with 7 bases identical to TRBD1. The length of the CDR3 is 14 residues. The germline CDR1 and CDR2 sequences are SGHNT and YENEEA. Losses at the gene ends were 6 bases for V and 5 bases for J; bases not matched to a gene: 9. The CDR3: CASSQQGPQTEAFF. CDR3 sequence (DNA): TGTGCCAGCAGTCAACAGGGGCCTCAGACTGAAGCTTTCTTT. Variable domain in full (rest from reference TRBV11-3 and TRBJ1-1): EAGVVQSPRYKIIEKKQPVAFWCNPISGHNTLYWYLQNLGQGPELLIRYENEEAVDDSQLPKDRFSAERLKGVDSTLKIQPAELGDSAVYLCASSQQGPQTEAFFGQGTRLTVV.

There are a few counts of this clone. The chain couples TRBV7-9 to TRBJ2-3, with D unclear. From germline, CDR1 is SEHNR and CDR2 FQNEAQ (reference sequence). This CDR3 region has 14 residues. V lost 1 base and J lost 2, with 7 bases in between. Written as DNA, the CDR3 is TGTGCCAGCAGCTTAGTACAGATCACAGATACGCAGTATTTT. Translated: CASSLVQITDTQYF.

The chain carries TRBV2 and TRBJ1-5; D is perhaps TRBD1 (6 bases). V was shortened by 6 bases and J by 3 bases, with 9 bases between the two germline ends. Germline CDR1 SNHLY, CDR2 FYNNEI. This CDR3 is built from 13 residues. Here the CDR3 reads CASRQGVNQPQHF. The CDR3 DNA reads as TGTGCCAGCAGACAGGGTGTCAATCAGCCCCAGCATTTT.

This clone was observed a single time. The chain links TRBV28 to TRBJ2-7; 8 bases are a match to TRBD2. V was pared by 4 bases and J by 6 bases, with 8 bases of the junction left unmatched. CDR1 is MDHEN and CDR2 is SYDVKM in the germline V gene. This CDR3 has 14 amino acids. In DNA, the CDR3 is TGTGCCAGCAGTTACCGCGGGGGGATCCGCGAGCAGTACTTC. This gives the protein CASSYRGGIREQYF.

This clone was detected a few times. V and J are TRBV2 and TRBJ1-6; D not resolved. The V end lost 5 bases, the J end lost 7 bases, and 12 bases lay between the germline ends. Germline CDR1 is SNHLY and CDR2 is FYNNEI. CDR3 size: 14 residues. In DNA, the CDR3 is TGTGCCAGCAGTAGTTGGGAGGCCAATTCACCCCTCCACTTT. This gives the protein CASSSWEANSPLHF.

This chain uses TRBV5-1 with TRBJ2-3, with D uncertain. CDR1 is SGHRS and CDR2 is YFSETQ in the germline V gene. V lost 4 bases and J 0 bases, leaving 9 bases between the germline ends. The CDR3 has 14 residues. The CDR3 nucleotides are TGCGCCAGCAGCCCGGCGCGGAGCACAGATACGCAGTATTTT. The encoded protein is CASSPARSTDTQYF.